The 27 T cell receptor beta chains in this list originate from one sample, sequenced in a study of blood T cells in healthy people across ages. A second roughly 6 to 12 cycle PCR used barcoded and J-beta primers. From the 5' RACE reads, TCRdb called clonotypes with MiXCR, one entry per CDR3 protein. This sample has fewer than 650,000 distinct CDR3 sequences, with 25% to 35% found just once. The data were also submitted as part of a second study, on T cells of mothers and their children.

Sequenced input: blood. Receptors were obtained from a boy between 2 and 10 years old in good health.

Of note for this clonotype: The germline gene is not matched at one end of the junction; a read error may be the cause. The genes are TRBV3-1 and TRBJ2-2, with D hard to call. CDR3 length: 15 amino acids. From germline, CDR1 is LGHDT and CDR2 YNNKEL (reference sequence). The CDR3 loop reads CASTQVWGSHGELFF. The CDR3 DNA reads TGTGCCAGCACCCAAGTGTGGGGTAGCCACGGGGAGCTGTTTTTT. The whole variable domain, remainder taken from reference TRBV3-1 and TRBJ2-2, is DTAVSQTPKYLVTQMGNDKSIKCEQNLGHDTMYWYKQDSKKFLKIMFSYNNKELIINETVPNRFSPKSPDKAHLNLHINSLELGDSAVYFCASTQVWGSHGELFFGEGSRLTVL.

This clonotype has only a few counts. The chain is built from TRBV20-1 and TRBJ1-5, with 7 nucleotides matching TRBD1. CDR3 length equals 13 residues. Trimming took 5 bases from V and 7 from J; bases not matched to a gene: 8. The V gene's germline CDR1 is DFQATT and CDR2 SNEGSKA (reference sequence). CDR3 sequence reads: CSAYDREGQPQHF. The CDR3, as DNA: TGCAGTGCTTATGACAGGGAGGGGCAGCCCCAGCATTTT.

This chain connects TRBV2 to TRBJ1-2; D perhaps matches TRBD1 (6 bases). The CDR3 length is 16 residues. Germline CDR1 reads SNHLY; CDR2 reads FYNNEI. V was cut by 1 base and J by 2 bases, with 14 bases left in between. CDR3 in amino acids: CASSEVGGGPNYGYTF. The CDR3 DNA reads TGTGCCAGCAGTGAAGTCGGCGGGGGCCCAAACTATGGCTACACCTTC.

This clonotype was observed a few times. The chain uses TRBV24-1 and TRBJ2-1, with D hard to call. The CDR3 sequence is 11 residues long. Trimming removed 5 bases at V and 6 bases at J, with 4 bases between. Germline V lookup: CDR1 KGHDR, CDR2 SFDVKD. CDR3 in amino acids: CATSGGNEQFF. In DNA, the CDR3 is TGTGCCACCAGTGGGGGCAATGAGCAGTTCTTC.

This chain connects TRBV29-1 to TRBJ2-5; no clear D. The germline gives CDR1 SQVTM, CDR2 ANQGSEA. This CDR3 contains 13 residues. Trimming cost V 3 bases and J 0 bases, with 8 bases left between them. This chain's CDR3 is CSVDGGYQETQYF. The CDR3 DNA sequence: TGCAGCGTTGATGGCGGTTACCAAGAGACCCAGTACTTC. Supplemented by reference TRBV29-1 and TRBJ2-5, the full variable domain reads SAVISQKPSRDICQRGTSLTIQCQVDSQVTMMFWYRQQPGQSLTLIATANQGSEATYESGFVIDKFPISRPNLTFSTLTVSNMSPEDSSIYLCSVDGGYQETQYFGPGTRLLVL.

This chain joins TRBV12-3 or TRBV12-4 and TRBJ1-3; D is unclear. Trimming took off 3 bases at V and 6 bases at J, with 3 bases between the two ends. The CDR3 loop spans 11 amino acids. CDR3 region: CASSFLNTIYF. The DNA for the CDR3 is TGTGCCAGCAGTTTTCTAAACACCATATATTTT.

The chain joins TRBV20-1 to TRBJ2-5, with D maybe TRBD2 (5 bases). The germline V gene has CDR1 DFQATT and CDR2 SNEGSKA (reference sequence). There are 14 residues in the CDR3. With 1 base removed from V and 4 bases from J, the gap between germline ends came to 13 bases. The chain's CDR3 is CSARAAGKLETQYF. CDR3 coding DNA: TGCAGTGCTAGAGCCGCCGGGAAACTAGAGACCCAGTACTTC.

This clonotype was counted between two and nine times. DNA for the CDR3: TGCGCCAGCAGCCAAGATATGAGGACTAGCGGGAAGCAGTTCTTC. It codes for CASSQDMRTSGKQFF. The rearrangement links TRBV4-3 to TRBJ2-5; 12 bases map to TRBD2. The last part of the DNA fits TRBJ2-1 better; the J call may be wrong. CDR3 length equals 15 residues. Germline V lookup: CDR1 LGHNA, CDR2 YSLEER.

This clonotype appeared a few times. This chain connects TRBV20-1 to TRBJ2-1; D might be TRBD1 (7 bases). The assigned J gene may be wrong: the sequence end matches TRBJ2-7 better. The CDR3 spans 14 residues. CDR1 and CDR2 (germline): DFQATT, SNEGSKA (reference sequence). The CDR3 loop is CSAGRGAISYEQYF. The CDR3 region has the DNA TGCAGTGCTGGCAGGGGGGCTATCTCCTACGAGCAGTACTTC.

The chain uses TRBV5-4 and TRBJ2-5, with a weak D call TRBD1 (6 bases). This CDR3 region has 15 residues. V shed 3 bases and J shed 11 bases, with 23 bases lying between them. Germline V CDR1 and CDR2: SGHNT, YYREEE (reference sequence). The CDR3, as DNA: TGTGCCAGCAGCTCCCCTAAGGGGGAAGTGTTTGAGCAGTACTTC. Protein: CASSSPKGEVFEQYF.

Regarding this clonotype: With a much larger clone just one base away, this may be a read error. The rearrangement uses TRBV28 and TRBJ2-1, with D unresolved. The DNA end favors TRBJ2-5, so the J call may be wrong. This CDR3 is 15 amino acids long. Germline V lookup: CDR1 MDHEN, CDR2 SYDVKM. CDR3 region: CASSSSRAAGETQYF. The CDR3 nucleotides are TGTGCCAGCAGTTCCTCCCGGGCGGCCGGGGAGACCCAGTACTTC.

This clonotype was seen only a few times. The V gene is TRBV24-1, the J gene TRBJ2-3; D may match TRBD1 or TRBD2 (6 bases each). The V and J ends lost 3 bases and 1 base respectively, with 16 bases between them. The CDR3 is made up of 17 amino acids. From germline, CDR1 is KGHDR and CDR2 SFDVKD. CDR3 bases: TGTGCCACCAGTGATCCCCCGGGGGCCGCCGGCACAGATACGCAGTATTTT. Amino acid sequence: CATSDPPGAAGTDTQYF.

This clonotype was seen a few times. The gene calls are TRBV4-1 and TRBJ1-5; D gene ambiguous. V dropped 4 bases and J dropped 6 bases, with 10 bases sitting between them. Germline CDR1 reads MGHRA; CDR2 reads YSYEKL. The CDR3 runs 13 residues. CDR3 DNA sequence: TGCGCCAGCAGCCGGGTGCCGAGTCAGCCCCAGCATTTT. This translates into CASSRVPSQPQHF.

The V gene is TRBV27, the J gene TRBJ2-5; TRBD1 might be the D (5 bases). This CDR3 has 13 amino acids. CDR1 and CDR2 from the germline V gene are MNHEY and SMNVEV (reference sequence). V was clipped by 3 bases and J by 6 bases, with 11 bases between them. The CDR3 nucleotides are TGTGCCAGCAGTTTTCAGGGTCCGAAGACCCAGTACTTC. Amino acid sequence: CASSFQGPKTQYF.

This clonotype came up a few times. The CDR3 here is CASRVGVGDQPQHF. CDR3 bases: TGTGCCAGCAGGGTGGGCGTGGGAGATCAGCCCCAGCATTTT. The chain is built from TRBV12-3 or TRBV12-4 and TRBJ1-5; D is undetermined. With 6 bases removed from V and 5 bases from J, the gap between germline ends came to 14 bases. This CDR3 is 14 amino acids long.

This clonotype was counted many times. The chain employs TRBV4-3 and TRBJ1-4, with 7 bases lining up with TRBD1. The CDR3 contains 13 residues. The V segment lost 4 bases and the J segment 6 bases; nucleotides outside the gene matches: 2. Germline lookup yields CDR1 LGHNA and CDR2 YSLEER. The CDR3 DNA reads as TGCGCCAGCAGCCGACAGGGAGATGAAAAACTGTTTTTT. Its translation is CASSRQGDEKLFF.

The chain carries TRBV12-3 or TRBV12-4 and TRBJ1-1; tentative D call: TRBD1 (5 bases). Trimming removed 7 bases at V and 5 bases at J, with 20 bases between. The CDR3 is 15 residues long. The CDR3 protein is CASNPSPGLRTEAFF. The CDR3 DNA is TGTGCCAGCAACCCATCCCCGGGGCTGCGGACTGAAGCTTTCTTT.

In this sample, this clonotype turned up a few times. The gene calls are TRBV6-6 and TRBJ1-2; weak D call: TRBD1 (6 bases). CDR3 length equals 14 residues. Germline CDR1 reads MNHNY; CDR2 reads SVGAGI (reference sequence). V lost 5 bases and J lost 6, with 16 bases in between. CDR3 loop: CASSPPGTSDGYTF. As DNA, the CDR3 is TGTGCCAGCAGTCCTCCCGGGACATCCGATGGCTACACCTTC.

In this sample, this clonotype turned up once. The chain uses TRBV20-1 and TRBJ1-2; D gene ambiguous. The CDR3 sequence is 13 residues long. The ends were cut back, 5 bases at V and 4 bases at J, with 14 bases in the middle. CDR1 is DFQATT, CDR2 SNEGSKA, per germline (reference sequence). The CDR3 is CSAYRQEGYGYTF. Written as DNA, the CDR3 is TGCAGTGCTTATCGACAAGAGGGCTATGGCTACACCTTC.

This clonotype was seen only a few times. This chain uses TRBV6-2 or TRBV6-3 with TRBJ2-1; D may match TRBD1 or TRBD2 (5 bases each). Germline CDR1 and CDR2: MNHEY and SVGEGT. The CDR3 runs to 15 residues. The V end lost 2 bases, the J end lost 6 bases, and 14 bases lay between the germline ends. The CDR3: CASSYGWGPLNEQFF. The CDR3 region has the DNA TGTGCCAGCAGTTACGGATGGGGACCACTCAATGAGCAGTTCTTC.

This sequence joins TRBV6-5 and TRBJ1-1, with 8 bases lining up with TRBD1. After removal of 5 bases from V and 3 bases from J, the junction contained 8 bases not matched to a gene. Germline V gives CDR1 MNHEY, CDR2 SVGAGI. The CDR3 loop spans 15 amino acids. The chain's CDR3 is CASSNRTGIYTEAFF. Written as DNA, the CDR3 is TGTGCCAGCAGTAACCGGACAGGGATTTACACTGAAGCTTTCTTT.

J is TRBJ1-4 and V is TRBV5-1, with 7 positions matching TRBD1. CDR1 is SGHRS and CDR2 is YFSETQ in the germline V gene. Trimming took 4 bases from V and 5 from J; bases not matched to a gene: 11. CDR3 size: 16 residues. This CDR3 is CASSPLDRPLNEKLFF. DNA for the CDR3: TGCGCCAGCAGCCCCCTGGACAGGCCTTTAAATGAAAAACTGTTTTTT.

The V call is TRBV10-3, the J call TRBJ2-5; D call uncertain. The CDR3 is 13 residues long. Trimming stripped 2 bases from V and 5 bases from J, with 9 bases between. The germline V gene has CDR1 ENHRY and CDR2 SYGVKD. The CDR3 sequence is CAISELGVETQYF. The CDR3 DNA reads TGTGCCATCAGTGAGCTGGGCGTCGAGACCCAGTACTTC.

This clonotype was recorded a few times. CDR3 region: CASSLFLRDTQYF. CDR3 sequence (DNA): TGTGCCAGCAGCTTATTCCTACGGGATACGCAGTATTTT. The chain has TRBV7-9 and TRBJ2-3; D call uncertain. This CDR3 has 13 amino acids. Trimming took off 2 bases at V and 6 bases at J, with 9 bases between the two ends. Per the germline V gene, CDR1 is SEHNR and CDR2 is FQNEAQ (reference sequence).

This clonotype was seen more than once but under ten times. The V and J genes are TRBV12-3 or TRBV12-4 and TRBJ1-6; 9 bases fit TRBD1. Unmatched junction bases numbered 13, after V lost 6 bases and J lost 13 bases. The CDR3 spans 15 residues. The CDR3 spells CASREGGTGYSPLHF. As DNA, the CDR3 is TGTGCCAGCAGGGAAGGGGGGACAGGGTACTCGCCCCTCCACTTT.

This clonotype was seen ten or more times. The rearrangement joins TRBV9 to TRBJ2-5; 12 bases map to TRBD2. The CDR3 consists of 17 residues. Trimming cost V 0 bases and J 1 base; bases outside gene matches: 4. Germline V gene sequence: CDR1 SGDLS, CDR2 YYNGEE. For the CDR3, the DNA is TGTGCCAGCAGCGTAGCCCCTAGCGGGAGGGCCCAAGAGACCCAGTACTTC. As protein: CASSVAPSGRAQETQYF.

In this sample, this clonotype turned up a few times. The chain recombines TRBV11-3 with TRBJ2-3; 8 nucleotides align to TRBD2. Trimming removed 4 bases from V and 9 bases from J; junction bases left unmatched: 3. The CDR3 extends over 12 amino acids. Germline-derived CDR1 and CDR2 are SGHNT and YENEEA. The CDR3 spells CASSSPSGTQYF. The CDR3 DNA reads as TGTGCCAGCAGCTCGCCTAGCGGGACGCAGTATTTT.